What follows describes a single TCR beta chain. From germline, CDR1 is WSHSY and CDR2 SAAADI. The CDR3 runs to 17 residues. Trimming removed 6 bases from V and 4 bases from J, with 22 bases in between. The source of the sample is a study of shared clonotypes between healthy human individuals. The repertoire was sequenced with immunoSEQ multiplex PCR; TCRdb's copy has only in-frame clones and lacks some. The table includes nearly 600,000 clones, less than 97% detected once. Only CD45RO-negative cells positively selected for CCR7 counted as naive CD8 cells, so terminally differentiated effector memory CD45RA+ cells were excluded.

The sequence was collected from a woman aged 30 to 39 in good health. The sequenced sample was naive CD8+ T cells sorted from blood. This chain uses TRBV10-2 with TRBJ2-1, with D tentatively TRBD2 (6 bases). The CDR3 bases are TGCGCCAGCAGCCCCGTGGTAGCGGTAACTCTATACAATGAGCAGTTCTTC. This encodes CASSPVVAVTLYNEQFF.